The present TCR beta chain was sequenced within a study of molecular identifiers for immune sequencing clone quantification. Trimming removed 0 bases from V and 2 bases from J, with 10 bases in between. The CDR3 spans 15 residues. Per the germline V gene, CDR1 is MNHEY and CDR2 is SMNVEV (reference sequence). Libraries used 20,000 to 1,000,000 sorted naive CD8 T cells and 10%, 30% or 50% RNA input. Sorting isolated naive CD8 T cells as CD8+CD4-CCR7+CD45RA+ events. Whole-study results and caveats: Jurkat TCR RNA that was spiked in from one cell was reportedly detectable among one million naive cells.

This clonotype has a handful of counts. Antigen specificity is unknown. As previously described, bulk TCR libraries were made using listed TCR primers. TCRdb analysed the PCR reads with MiXCR anew, one entry per CDR3 protein. This sample carries more than 450,000 distinct CDR3 sequences, about a fifth of them seen once, and the ten largest clones take 0.7% to 0.95%. The sequence came from a human donor in good health. Some libraries in this study had Jurkat cell RNA spiked in. Sequences were obtained from naive CD8+ T cells from blood, with Jurkat cell RNA spiked in. Subset of the sample: FACS-sorted CD8+CD4-CCR7+CD45RA+ naive T cells. The J gene is TRBJ1-1, the V gene TRBV27, with TRBD1 as a possible D gene (6 bases). CDR3 nucleotides: TGTGCCAGCAGTTTATCGGCAGGGGCAAACACTGAAGCTTTCTTT. It codes for CASSLSAGANTEAFF.